This T cell receptor (beta chain) appears in the sequencing data of a study of OX40 agonist ivuxolimab in advanced cancers. Study as a whole: Patients got intravenous ivuxolimab at 0.01 to 10 mg/kg every 2 weeks.

The germline V gene has CDR1 SGHDT and CDR2 YYEEEE. CDR3 length: 13 amino acids. V was pared by 4 bases and J by 4 bases, with 11 bases between. TCRdb keeps only in-frame clones here, not all; method: immunoSEQ multiplex PCR. The sample records around 99,000 clones, around 91% being singletons. This sample comprised CD4+ or CD8+ T cells sorted from blood, obtained in a trial of the OX40 agonist ivuxolimab. The TCR originated in an adult with an advanced solid tumor such as melanoma, head and neck, liver or kidney cancer. V gene TRBV5-6 combines with J gene TRBJ1-1; TRBD1 might be the D (5 bases). The CDR3 loop reads CASSPAGVTEAFF. In DNA, the CDR3 is TGTGCCAGCAGCCCGGCGGGGGTCACTGAAGCTTTCTTT.